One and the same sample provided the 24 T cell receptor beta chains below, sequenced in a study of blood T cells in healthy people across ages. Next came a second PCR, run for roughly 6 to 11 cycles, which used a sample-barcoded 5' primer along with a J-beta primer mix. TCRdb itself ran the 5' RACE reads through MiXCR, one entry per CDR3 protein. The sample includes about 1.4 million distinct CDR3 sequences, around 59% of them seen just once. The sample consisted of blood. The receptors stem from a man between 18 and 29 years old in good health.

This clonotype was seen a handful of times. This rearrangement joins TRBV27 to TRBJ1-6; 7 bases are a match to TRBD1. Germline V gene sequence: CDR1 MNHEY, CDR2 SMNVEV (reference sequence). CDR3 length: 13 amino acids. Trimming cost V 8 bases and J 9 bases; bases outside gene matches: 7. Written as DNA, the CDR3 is TGTGCCAGCCGCGACAGGGTGGGTTCACCCCTCCACTTT. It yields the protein CASRDRVGSPLHF.

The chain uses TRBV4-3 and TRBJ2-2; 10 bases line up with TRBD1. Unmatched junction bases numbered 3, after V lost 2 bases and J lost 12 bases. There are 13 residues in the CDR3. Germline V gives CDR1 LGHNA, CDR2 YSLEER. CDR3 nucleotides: TGCGCCAGCAGCCAAATGGGACAGGGGAAGCTGTTTTTT. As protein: CASSQMGQGKLFF.

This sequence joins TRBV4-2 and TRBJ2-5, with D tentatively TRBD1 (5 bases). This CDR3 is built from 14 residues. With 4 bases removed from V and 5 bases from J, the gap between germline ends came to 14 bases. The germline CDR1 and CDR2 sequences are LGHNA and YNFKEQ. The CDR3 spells CASSLRGPRETQYF. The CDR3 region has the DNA TGTGCCAGCAGCCTTAGGGGTCCAAGGGAGACCCAGTACTTC.

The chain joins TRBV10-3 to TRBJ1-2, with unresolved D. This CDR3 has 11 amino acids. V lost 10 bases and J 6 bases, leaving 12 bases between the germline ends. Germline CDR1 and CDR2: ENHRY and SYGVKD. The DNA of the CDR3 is TGTGCCACCTCGAAGGGAAATGGCTACACCTTC. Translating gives CATSKGNGYTF.

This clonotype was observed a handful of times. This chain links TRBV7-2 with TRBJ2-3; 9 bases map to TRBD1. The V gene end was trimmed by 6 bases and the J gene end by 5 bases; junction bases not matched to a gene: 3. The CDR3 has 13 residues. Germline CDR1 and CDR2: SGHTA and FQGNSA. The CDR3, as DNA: TGTGCCAGCAGGACAGGGGGGGGAGATACGCAGTATTTT. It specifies CASRTGGGDTQYF.

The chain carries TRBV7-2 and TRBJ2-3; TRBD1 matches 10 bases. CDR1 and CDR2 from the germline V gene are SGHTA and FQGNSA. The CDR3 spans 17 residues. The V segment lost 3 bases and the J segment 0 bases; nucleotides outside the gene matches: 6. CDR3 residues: CASSFPDRGISTDTQYF. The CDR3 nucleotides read TGTGCCAGCAGCTTCCCGGACAGGGGGATTAGCACAGATACGCAGTATTTT. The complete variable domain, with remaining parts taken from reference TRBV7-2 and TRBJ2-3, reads GAGVSQSPSNKVTEKGKDVELRCDPISGHTALYWYRQSLGQGLEFLIYFQGNSAPDKSGLPSDRFSAERTGGSVSTLTIQRTQQEDSAVYLCASSFPDRGISTDTQYFGPGTRLTVL.

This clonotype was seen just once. The CDR3 sequence is CASSFTQVSSYEQYF. CDR3 nucleotides: TGTGCCAGCAGCTTCACCCAAGTAAGCTCCTACGAGCAGTACTTC. This chain joins TRBV13 and TRBJ2-7; no clear D gene. Trimming removed 3 bases at V and 0 bases at J, with 12 bases between. Germline V gene data show CDR1 as PRHDT and CDR2 as FYEKMQ (reference sequence). The CDR3 runs 15 residues.

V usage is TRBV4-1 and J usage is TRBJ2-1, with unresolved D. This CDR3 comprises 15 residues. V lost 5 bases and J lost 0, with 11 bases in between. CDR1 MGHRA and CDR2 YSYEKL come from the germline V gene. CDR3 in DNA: TGCGCCAGCAGCTATGTGGAGAGCTCCTACAATGAGCAGTTCTTC. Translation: CASSYVESSYNEQFF.

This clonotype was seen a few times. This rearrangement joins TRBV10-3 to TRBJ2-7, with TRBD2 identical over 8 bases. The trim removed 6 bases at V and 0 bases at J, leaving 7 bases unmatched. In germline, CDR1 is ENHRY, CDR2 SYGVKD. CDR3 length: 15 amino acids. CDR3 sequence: CAISSPGGSSYEQYF. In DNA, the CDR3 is TGTGCCATCAGCTCTCCGGGAGGGAGCTCCTACGAGCAGTACTTC.

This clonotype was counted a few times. The CDR3 region has the DNA TGTGCCAGCAGCCAAGAGGGCAGGGGGCGGGAGCAGTACTTC. Translating gives CASSQEGRGREQYF. The rearrangement joins TRBV4-2 to TRBJ2-4, with D possibly TRBD1 on 8 matching bases. CDR3 size: 14 residues. CDR1 and CDR2 (germline): LGHNA, YNFKEQ. Trimming removed 0 bases at V and 13 bases at J, with 16 bases between.

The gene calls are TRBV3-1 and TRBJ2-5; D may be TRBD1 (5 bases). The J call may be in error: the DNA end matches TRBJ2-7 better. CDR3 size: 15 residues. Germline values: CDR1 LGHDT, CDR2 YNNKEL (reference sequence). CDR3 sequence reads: CASSQSGLSLYEQYF. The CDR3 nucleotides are TGTGCCAGCAGCCAATCAGGGCTATCACTCTACGAGCAGTACTTC.

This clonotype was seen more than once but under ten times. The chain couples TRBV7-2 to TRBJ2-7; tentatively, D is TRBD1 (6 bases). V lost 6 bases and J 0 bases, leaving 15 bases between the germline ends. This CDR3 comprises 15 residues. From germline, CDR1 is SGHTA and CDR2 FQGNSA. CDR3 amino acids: CASSHGTPLSYEQYF. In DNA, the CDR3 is TGTGCCAGCAGTCACGGGACACCCCTCTCCTACGAGCAGTACTTC.

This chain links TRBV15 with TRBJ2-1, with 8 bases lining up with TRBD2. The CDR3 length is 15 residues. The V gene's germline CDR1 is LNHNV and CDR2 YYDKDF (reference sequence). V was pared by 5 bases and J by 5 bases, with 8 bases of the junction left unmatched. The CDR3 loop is CATSRAGELDNEQFF. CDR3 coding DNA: TGTGCCACCAGCCGAGCGGGAGAGTTGGACAATGAGCAGTTCTTC.

CDR3 amino acids: CARQGSGANVLTF. In DNA form, the CDR3 reads TGTGCCAGACAGGGGTCTGGGGCCAACGTCCTGACTTTC. V is TRBV21-1 and J is TRBJ2-6. TRBV21-1 is shown as a pseudogene. This CDR3 region has 13 residues.

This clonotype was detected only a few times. The CDR3 here is CASSQLPAAYNEQFF. The CDR3 DNA is TGTGCCAGCAGCCAACTTCCCGCAGCCTACAATGAGCAGTTCTTC. The rearrangement links TRBV3-1 to TRBJ2-1; no definite D call. Germline V gene data show CDR1 as LGHDT and CDR2 as YNNKEL (reference sequence). V was cut by 2 bases and J by 2 bases, with 10 bases left in between. This CDR3 is built from 15 residues.

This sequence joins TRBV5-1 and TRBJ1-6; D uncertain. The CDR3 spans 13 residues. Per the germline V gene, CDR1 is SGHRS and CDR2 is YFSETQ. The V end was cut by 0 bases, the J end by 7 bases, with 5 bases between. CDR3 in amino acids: CASSLDGNSPLHF. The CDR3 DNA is TGCGCCAGCAGCTTGGACGGAAATTCACCCCTCCACTTT. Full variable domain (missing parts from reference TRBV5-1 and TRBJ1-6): KAGVTQTPRYLIKTRGQQVTLSCSPISGHRSVSWYQQTPGQGLQFLFEYFSETQRNKGNFPGRFSGRQFSNSRSEMNVSTLELGDSALYLCASSLDGNSPLHFGNGTRLTVT.

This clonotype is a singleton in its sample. The CDR3 nucleotides are TGTGCCAGCAGCCCTAAAAGGGACTCTGGCTACACCTTC. It is translated as CASSPKRDSGYTF. The rearrangement links TRBV6-6 to TRBJ1-2; the D gene is possibly TRBD1 (5 bases). Germline V gives CDR1 MNHNY, CDR2 SVGAGI (reference sequence). The CDR3 has 13 residues. The V gene lost 6 bases and the J gene lost 7 bases, with 15 bases spanning the gap.

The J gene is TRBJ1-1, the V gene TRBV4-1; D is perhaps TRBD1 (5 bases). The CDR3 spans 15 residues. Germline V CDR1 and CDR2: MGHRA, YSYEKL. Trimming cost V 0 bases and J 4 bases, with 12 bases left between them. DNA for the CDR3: TGCGCCAGCAGCCAAGATCCCGCAGGGATCACTGAAGCTTTCTTT. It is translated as CASSQDPAGITEAFF.

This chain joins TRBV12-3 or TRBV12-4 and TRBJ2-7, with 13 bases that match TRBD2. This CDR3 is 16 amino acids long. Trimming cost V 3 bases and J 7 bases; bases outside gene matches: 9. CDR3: CASSFTSGGAMHEQYF. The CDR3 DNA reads TGTGCCAGCAGTTTCACTAGCGGGGGGGCCATGCATGAGCAGTACTTC.

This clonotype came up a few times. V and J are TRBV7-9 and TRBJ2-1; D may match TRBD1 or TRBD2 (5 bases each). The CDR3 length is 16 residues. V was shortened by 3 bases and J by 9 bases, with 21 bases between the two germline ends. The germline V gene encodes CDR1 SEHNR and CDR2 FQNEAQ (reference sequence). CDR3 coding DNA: TGTGCCAGCAGCTTGAACCTAGAGAGGGGTATGGGTGAGCAGTTCTTC. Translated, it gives CASSLNLERGMGEQFF. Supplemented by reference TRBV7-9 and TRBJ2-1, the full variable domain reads DTGVSQNPRHKITKRGQNVTFRCDPISEHNRLYWYRQTLGQGPEFLTYFQNEAQLEKSRLLSDRFSAERPKGSFSTLEIQRTEQGDSAMYLCASSLNLERGMGEQFFGPGTRLTVL.

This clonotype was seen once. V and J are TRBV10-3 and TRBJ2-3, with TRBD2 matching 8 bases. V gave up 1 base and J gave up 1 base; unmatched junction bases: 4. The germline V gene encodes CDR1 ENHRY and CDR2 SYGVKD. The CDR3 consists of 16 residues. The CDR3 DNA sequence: TGTGCCATCAGTGAGTACAGCGGGGGTCGCACAGATACGCAGTATTTT. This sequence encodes CAISEYSGGRTDTQYF.

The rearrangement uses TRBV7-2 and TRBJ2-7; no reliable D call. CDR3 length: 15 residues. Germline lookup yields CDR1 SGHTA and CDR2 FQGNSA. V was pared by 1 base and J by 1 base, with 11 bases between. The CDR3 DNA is TGTGCCAGCAGCTTAGATCGGGTCGTATCCTACGAGCAGTACTTC. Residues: CASSLDRVVSYEQYF.

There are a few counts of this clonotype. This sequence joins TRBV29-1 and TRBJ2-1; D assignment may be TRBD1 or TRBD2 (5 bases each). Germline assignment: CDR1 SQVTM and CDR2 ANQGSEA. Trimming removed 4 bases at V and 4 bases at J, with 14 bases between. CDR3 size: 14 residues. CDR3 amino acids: CSVAIGGTYNEQFF. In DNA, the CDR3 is TGCAGCGTTGCAATTGGGGGAACGTACAATGAGCAGTTCTTC.

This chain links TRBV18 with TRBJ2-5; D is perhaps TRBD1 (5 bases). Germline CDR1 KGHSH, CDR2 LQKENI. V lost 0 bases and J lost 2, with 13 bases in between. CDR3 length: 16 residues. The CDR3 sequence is CASSPPVGQGQETQYF. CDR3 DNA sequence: TGTGCCAGCTCACCACCGGTAGGGCAGGGACAAGAGACCCAGTACTTC. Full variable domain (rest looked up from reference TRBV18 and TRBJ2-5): NAGVMQNPRHLVRRRGQEARLRCSPMKGHSHVYWYRQLPEEGLKFMVYLQKENIIDESGMPKERFSAEFPKEGPSILRIQQVVRGDSAAYFCASSPPVGQGQETQYFGPGTRLLVL.